This T cell receptor (beta chain) was sequenced during a study of blood T cell repertoires in COVID-19. Study-wide context: Samples came from the United States, Italy and Spain, spanning acute and convalescent COVID-19. T cells, B-cell-depleted T cells, or PBMCs provided the cDNA or gDNA that served as material.

The CDR3 covers 13 residues. The germline V gene has CDR1 SGHRS and CDR2 YFSETQ. The V gene lost 4 bases and the J gene lost 2 bases, with 7 bases spanning the gap. As originally analysed: Scientists estimated how many nucleated cells there were by amplifying reference gene primers. The repertoire was sequenced with immunoSEQ multiplex PCR; TCRdb's copy has only in-frame clones and lacks some. The DNA gave D and trimming, while V, J and clone size come from that table. The profile shows roughly 700,000 clones, 85% to 90% of them singletons. V gene TRBV5-1 combines with J gene TRBJ1-5; D uncertain. Material for sequencing was peripheral blood. This clonotype was sampled from a woman aged 18-35 years with acute or convalescent COVID-19. The CDR3: CASSIQGNQPQHF. CDR3 nucleotide sequence: TGCGCCAGCAGCATCCAGGGCAATCAGCCCCAGCATTTT. Looking up the rest from reference TRBV5-1 and TRBJ1-5 gives the full variable domain: KAGVTQTPRYLIKTRGQQVTLSCSPISGHRSVSWYQQTPGQGLQFLFEYFSETQRNKGNFPGRFSGRQFSNSRSEMNVSTLELGDSALYLCASSIQGNQPQHFGDGTRLSIL.